This TCR beta chain is drawn from a study of cytomegalovirus exposure and HLA in healthy donors. In the study overall: Sequencing of 150 million to 200 million T cells in an earlier analysis found more than 100 million unique TCR beta sequences.

Study-level findings and limits: The productive fraction for most TCR beta V segments was about 87% or about 30% in an earlier analysis. The study labeled about 160 TCR beta chains cytomegalovirus-associated. CMV antigen specificity was confirmed in vitro for three CMV-associated chains.

The CDR3 has 13 residues. V shed 1 base and J 8 bases; nucleotides not matched to a gene: 2. Per germline, CDR1 SEHNR and CDR2 FQNEAQ (reference sequence). The PCR employed 60 Vbeta primers together with 13 Jbeta primers. Using immunoSEQ multiplex PCR, the repertoire was profiled, and TCRdb retains in-frame clones only, with some absent. There are around 140,000 clones in the sample; approximately 87% occur only once, and about 1.5% lies in the top ten. With regard to this clone: Its antigen is not identified. At the DNA level, this CDR3 is encoded by other sequences in the same sample as well.

This TCR derives from a man between 35 and 55 years old in good health and CMV-seronegative. The chain carries TRBV7-9 and TRBJ2-1, with 7 nucleotides matching TRBD2. Sequencing was performed on PBMCs. In DNA form, the CDR3 reads TGTGCCAGCAGCTTAGGAGGGAGGGATGAGCAGTTCTTC. Its protein product is CASSLGGRDEQFF.